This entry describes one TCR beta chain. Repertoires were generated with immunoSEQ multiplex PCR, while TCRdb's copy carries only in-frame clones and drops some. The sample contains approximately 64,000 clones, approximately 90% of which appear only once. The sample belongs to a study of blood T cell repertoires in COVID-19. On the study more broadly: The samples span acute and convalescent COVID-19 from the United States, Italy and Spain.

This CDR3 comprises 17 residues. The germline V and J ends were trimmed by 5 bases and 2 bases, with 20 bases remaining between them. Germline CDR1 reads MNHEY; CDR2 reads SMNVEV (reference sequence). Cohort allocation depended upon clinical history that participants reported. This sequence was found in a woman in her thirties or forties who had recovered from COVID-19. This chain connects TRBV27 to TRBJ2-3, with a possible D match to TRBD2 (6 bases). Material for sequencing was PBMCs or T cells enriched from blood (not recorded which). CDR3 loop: CASSRGLAGPFTDTQYF. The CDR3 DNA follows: TGTGCCAGCAGTAGGGGACTGGCGGGGCCTTTCACAGATACGCAGTATTTT.